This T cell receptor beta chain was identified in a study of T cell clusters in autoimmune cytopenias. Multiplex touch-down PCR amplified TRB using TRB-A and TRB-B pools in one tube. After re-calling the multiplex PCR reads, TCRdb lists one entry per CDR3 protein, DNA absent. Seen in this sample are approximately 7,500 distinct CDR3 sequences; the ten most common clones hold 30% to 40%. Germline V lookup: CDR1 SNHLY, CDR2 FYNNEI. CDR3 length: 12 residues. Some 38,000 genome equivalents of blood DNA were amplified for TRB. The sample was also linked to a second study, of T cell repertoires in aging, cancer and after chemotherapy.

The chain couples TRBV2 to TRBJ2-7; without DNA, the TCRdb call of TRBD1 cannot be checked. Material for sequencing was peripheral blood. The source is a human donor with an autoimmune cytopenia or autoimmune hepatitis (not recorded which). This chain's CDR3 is CASRDREAKQYF.